One and the same sample provided the 16 T cell receptor beta chains below, sequenced in a study of blood T cell repertoires in COVID-19. Sequenced by immunoSEQ multiplex PCR; TCRdb stores in-frame clones only, minus some. This sample has under 250,000 clones; around four fifths occur once, and the top ten carry 7% to 10%. Sequenced material: peripheral blood. The receptors were sampled from a woman aged 45-60 years with acute or convalescent COVID-19.

The rearrangement uses TRBV5-4 and TRBJ2-2, with 11 bases that match TRBD1. V trimming: 1 base; J trimming: 6 bases; junction bases outside the gene matches: 5. Per the germline V gene, CDR1 is SGHNT and CDR2 is YYREEE (reference sequence). This CDR3 comprises 16 residues. DNA of the CDR3: TGTGCCAGCAGCTTGACCGGACAGGGGGCCGCCGGGGAGCTGTTTTTT. Encoded protein: CASSLTGQGAAGELFF. The whole variable domain, filled in from reference TRBV5-4 and TRBJ2-2, reads ETGVTQSPTHLIKTRGQQVTLRCSSQSGHNTVSWYQQALGQGPQFIFQYYREEENGRGNFPPRFSGLQFPNYSSELNVNALELDDSALYLCASSLTGQGAAGELFFGEGSRLTVL.

This chain connects TRBV9 to TRBJ2-1; 10 bases fit TRBD2. V lost 3 bases to trimming and J lost 5 bases; unmatched junction nucleotides: 2. Germline V gives CDR1 SGDLS, CDR2 YYNGEE. The CDR3 runs to 14 residues. The CDR3 reads CASSASGSDNEQFF. In DNA form, the CDR3 reads TGTGCCAGCAGCGCTAGCGGGAGTGACAATGAGCAGTTCTTC.

This rearrangement joins TRBV27 to TRBJ2-5, with D unclear. CDR3 length: 12 residues. Germline lookup yields CDR1 MNHEY and CDR2 SMNVEV (reference sequence). V gave up 3 bases and J gave up 2 bases, with 4 bases separating them. CDR3 protein: CASSFLQETQYF. The CDR3 DNA reads as TGTGCCAGCAGTTTCCTACAAGAGACCCAGTACTTC.

This sequence joins TRBV27 and TRBJ2-1; possible D gene TRBD1, 6 bases. V was trimmed by 5 bases and J by 5 bases, leaving 13 bases between them. CDR1 and CDR2 (germline): MNHEY, SMNVEV (reference sequence). This CDR3 is 14 amino acids long. The CDR3 protein is CASSPPGVNNEQFF. The CDR3 coding sequence is TGTGCCAGCAGTCCCCCAGGGGTTAACAATGAGCAGTTCTTC.

This chain links TRBV6-4 with TRBJ2-3; 7 bases are shared with TRBD1. CDR1 is MRHNA and CDR2 is SNTAGT in the germline V gene. J lost 4 bases, V lost 6 bases, and 4 bases had no gene match. The CDR3 sequence is 13 residues long. CDR3 bases: TGTGCCAGCAGCGCCGACAGGGCAGATACGCAGTATTTT. Translating gives CASSADRADTQYF.

The V call is TRBV29-1, the J call TRBJ2-1; the D gene is possibly TRBD2 (5 bases). The CDR3 extends over 13 amino acids. Between the trimmed V and J ends, which lost 4 bases and 9 bases, there was a span of 16 bases. Germline V CDR1 and CDR2: SQVTM, ANQGSEA. The DNA for the CDR3 is TGCAGCGTTGGTGGTAGCGAAATAGGTGAGCAGTTCTTC. Protein sequence: CSVGGSEIGEQFF.

The V gene is TRBV7-9, the J gene TRBJ2-7, with D tentatively TRBD1 (5 bases). CDR1 and CDR2 (germline): SEHNR, FQNEAQ (reference sequence). The CDR3 contains 13 residues. The V end lost 5 bases, the J end lost 12 bases, and 20 bases lay between the germline ends. The DNA for the CDR3 is TGTGCCAGCAGCCCTCTCCTCAGGGAATTAGGGTACTTC. Translating it yields CASSPLLRELGYF.

The rearrangement links TRBV9 to TRBJ2-1, with TRBD2 as a possible D gene (6 bases). Trimming pared 3 bases from V and 0 bases from J, leaving 10 bases between. CDR3 size: 15 residues. Germline V gene data show CDR1 as SGDLS and CDR2 as YYNGEE. DNA of the CDR3: TGTGCCAGCAGCGCCGGAGGGAGCTCCTACAATGAGCAGTTCTTC. Protein sequence: CASSAGGSSYNEQFF.

The rearrangement links TRBV27 to TRBJ1-1; 7 bases line up with TRBD1. With 4 bases clipped from V and 5 bases from J, the junction kept 7 bases outside the gene matches. This CDR3 is built from 14 residues. Germline loops: CDR1 MNHEY, CDR2 SMNVEV (reference sequence). CDR3 DNA sequence: TGTGCCAGCAGTTCCCCCTACAGGGGTACTGAAGCTTTCTTT. Amino acid sequence: CASSSPYRGTEAFF.

The rearrangement links TRBV2 to TRBJ2-1; D not certain. This CDR3 has 15 residues. Trimming pared 8 bases from V and 0 bases from J, leaving 14 bases between. Germline values: CDR1 SNHLY, CDR2 FYNNEI. The CDR3 here is CASGSGLSSYNEQFF. The CDR3 DNA is TGTGCCAGCGGGTCGGGTCTGAGCTCCTACAATGAGCAGTTCTTC. Filled out from reference TRBV2 and TRBJ2-1, the complete variable domain reads EPEVTQTPSHQVTQMGQEVILRCVPISNHLYFYWYRQILGQKVEFLVSFYNNEISEKSEIFDDQFSVERPDGSNFTLKIRSTKLEDSAMYFCASGSGLSSYNEQFFGPGTRLTVL.

The V and J genes are TRBV18 and TRBJ1-6, with TRBD1 as a possible D gene (5 bases). Trimming stripped 6 bases from V and 7 bases from J, with 13 bases between. The CDR3 has 14 amino acids. The germline CDR1 and CDR2 sequences are KGHSH and LQKENI. This CDR3 reads CASSLQDANSPLHF. DNA for the CDR3: TGTGCCAGCTCCCTACAGGATGCGAATTCACCCCTCCACTTT.

The J gene is TRBJ2-7, the V gene TRBV19, with D perhaps matching TRBD1 (5 bases). This CDR3 region has 14 residues. Trimming pared 3 bases from V and 2 bases from J, leaving 11 bases between. Per germline, CDR1 LNHDA and CDR2 SQIVND (reference sequence). The CDR3 loop reads CASSIGIGAYEQYF. The DNA of the CDR3 is TGTGCCAGTAGTATTGGGATAGGGGCCTACGAGCAGTACTTC.

The chain recombines TRBV28 with TRBJ1-6, with TRBD1 matching 10 bases. CDR3 length: 16 residues. V lost 6 bases to trimming and J lost 4 bases; unmatched junction nucleotides: 6. Germline assignment: CDR1 MDHEN and CDR2 SYDVKM. The CDR3 region is CASSSPDRGYNSPLHF. CDR3 DNA sequence: TGTGCCAGCAGCTCTCCGGACAGGGGGTATAATTCACCCCTCCACTTT.

V and J are TRBV11-2 and TRBJ1-2; D may be TRBD1 (5 bases). The V end lost 8 bases, the J end lost 8 bases, and 21 bases lay between the germline ends. From germline, CDR1 is SGHAT and CDR2 FQNNGV. This CDR3 spans 14 amino acids. The CDR3 protein is CASPGEGLTEGYTF. The CDR3 DNA reads as TGTGCCAGCCCCGGGGAGGGGCTGACGGAGGGCTACACCTTC.

The rearrangement uses TRBV21-1 and TRBJ2-1; TRBD2, the D gene given by the table, was not confirmed from the DNA. TRBV21-1 is labeled a pseudogene. The CDR3 covers 16 residues. DNA for the CDR3: TGTGCCAGCACCAAGGGAAGGGCGGGAGGGCCGGATGAGCAGTTCTTC. Translated: CASTKGRAGGPDEQFF.

V is TRBV7-2 and J is TRBJ2-2; 11 nucleotides align to TRBD2. Looked up from germline, CDR1 is SGHTA and CDR2 is FQGNSA. The CDR3 sequence is 16 residues long. The V gene end was trimmed by 3 bases and the J gene end by 7 bases; junction bases not matched to a gene: 7. DNA of the CDR3: TGTGCCAGCAGCTTGTTAGCGGGAGGGCCGGTCGGGGAGCTGTTTTTT. Translation gives CASSLLAGGPVGELFF.